Below are 25 T cell receptor beta chains sequenced from a single sample in a study of blood T cell repertoires in COVID-19. Clones were sequenced by immunoSEQ multiplex PCR, and TCRdb holds only the in-frame ones, with some missing. The sample shows 100,000 to 120,000 clones, around three quarters of them seen only once. The sequenced sample consisted of peripheral blood. All receptors come from a woman aged 55-70 years with acute or convalescent COVID-19.

This chain's CDR3 is CSVESGYTF. The CDR3 DNA reads TGCAGCGTTGAAAGCGGCTACACCTTC. V gene TRBV29-1 combines with J gene TRBJ1-2, with D unresolved. V was shortened by 2 bases and J by 8 bases, with 3 bases between the two germline ends. Germline CDR1 SQVTM, CDR2 ANQGSEA. The CDR3 is 9 residues long.

CDR3 in amino acids: CASSPGILGNGYTF. In nucleotides, the CDR3 is TGTGCCAGCAGTCCGGGGATCCTGGGTAATGGCTACACCTTC. The J gene is TRBJ1-2, the V gene TRBV6-2 or TRBV6-3; D gene uncertain. Trimming removed 5 bases at V and 6 bases at J, with 16 bases between. Germline CDR1 is MNHEY and CDR2 is SVGEGT. The CDR3 runs 14 residues.

Only a few counts were recorded for this clone. CDR3 amino acids: CASSEARGTEAFF. The CDR3 DNA reads TGCGCCAGCAGTGAGGCCAGGGGAACTGAAGCTTTCTTT. This chain connects TRBV10-1 to TRBJ1-1; TRBD1 is a possible D gene (6 bases). V lost 2 bases and J 5 bases, leaving 9 bases between the germline ends. Germline CDR1 is WNHNN and CDR2 is SYGVQD (reference sequence). The CDR3 covers 13 residues.

This clone has only one observation. The chain is built from TRBV7-8 and TRBJ1-6, with D possibly being TRBD1 (5 bases). The V end was cut by 0 bases, the J end by 8 bases, with 11 bases between. Germline-derived CDR1 and CDR2 are SGHVS and FQNEAQ. The CDR3 has 15 amino acids. The CDR3 region is CASSLAFGRDSPLHF. For the CDR3, the DNA is TGTGCCAGCAGCTTAGCGTTTGGCAGGGATTCACCCCTCCACTTT.

The chain combines TRBV30 with TRBJ1-2; 10 nucleotides match TRBD1. The V and J ends lost 5 bases and 1 base, in that order; junction bases with no gene match: 13. This CDR3 contains 17 residues. Per the germline V gene, CDR1 is GTSNPN and CDR2 is SVGIG (reference sequence). The CDR3 sequence is CAWSPTGGLSINYGYTF. In DNA form, the CDR3 reads TGTGCCTGGTCTCCGACAGGGGGCCTTTCGATTAACTATGGCTACACCTTC.

V and J are TRBV7-3 and TRBJ2-7; possible D gene TRBD2, 6 bases. V gave up 2 bases and J gave up 3 bases, with 8 bases separating them. There are 13 residues in the CDR3. Per germline, CDR1 SGHTA and CDR2 FQGTGA. The DNA for the CDR3 is TGTGCCAGCAGCTTAGGGCGGGACTACGAGCAGTACTTC. This sequence encodes CASSLGRDYEQYF.

The chain couples TRBV27 to TRBJ1-2; no firm D call. Germline V gene sequence: CDR1 MNHEY, CDR2 SMNVEV (reference sequence). This CDR3 contains 15 residues. V was pared by 2 bases and J by 2 bases, with 12 bases between. For the CDR3, the DNA is TGTGCCAGCAGTTTAGCGCCGGGAGGGAACTATGGCTACACCTTC. Protein sequence: CASSLAPGGNYGYTF.

This clone was seen at least ten times. The rearrangement uses TRBV28 and TRBJ1-4; TRBD1 aligns across 7 bases. CDR3 length: 15 residues. The germline CDR1 and CDR2 sequences are MDHEN and SYDVKM. V dropped 8 bases and J dropped 4; count of bases not matched to a gene: 10. The CDR3 DNA reads TGTGCCAGCTACAGCCACGGGACAGATAATGAAAAACTGTTTTTT. Protein product: CASYSHGTDNEKLFF.

This chain joins TRBV9 and TRBJ1-2; TRBD1 aligns across 9 bases. V gave up 0 bases and J gave up 3 bases; unmatched junction bases: 9. The CDR3 totals 17 residues. The germline CDR1 and CDR2 sequences are SGDLS and YYNGEE. DNA for the CDR3: TGTGCCAGCAGCGTAGGGATAACAGGGGGCGCTGACTATGGCTACACCTTC. Protein product: CASSVGITGGADYGYTF.

This chain uses TRBV7-9 with TRBJ1-2, with TRBD1 as a possible D gene (6 bases). Trimming left V 2 bases short and J 4 bases short, with 11 bases between. This CDR3 comprises 14 residues. CDR1 is SEHNR, CDR2 FQNEAQ, per germline (reference sequence). The DNA for the CDR3 is TGTGCCAGCAGCTTAAACAGGGAAACCTATGGCTACACCTTC. This sequence encodes CASSLNRETYGYTF.

The rearrangement joins TRBV7-3 to TRBJ2-5, with D possibly TRBD2 on 7 matching bases. The CDR3 is made up of 14 amino acids. Germline CDR1 and CDR2: SGHTA and FQGTGA. V lost 4 bases and J lost 5, with 14 bases in between. For the CDR3, the DNA is TGTGCCAGCAGCTACCTCGGGGGGCTGGAGACCCAGTACTTC. Encoded protein: CASSYLGGLETQYF.

The rearrangement uses TRBV27 and TRBJ1-2; D is possibly TRBD1 (6 bases). Germline V CDR1 and CDR2: MNHEY, SMNVEV (reference sequence). Trimming took off 8 bases at V and 4 bases at J, with 17 bases between the two ends. This CDR3 region has 14 residues. CDR3 loop: CASGTPLPGYGYTF. For the CDR3, the DNA is TGTGCCAGCGGGACACCTCTTCCGGGCTATGGCTACACCTTC.

The V gene is TRBV7-2, the J gene TRBJ2-1, with 9 nucleotides matching TRBD2. CDR3 length: 15 residues. Germline lookup yields CDR1 SGHTA and CDR2 FQGNSA. Germline trimming cut 0 bases from V and 3 bases from J; bases unmatched to any gene: 0. CDR3: CASSLALAGYNEQFF. The CDR3 DNA is TGTGCCAGCAGCTTAGCACTAGCGGGCTACAATGAGCAGTTCTTC.

The CDR3 here is CASSSQGSVYF. CDR3 coding DNA: TGTGCCAGCAGTTCCCAGGGTTCTGTGTACTTC. The chain uses TRBV12-3 or TRBV12-4 and TRBJ2-7; TRBD1 is a possible D gene (5 bases). V was trimmed by 4 bases and J by 12 bases, leaving 13 bases between them. The CDR3 has 11 residues.

V is TRBV19 and J is TRBJ2-7; 7 bases align to TRBD1. J gave up 3 bases and V 5 bases, and 7 bases lay outside the gene matches. The CDR3 spans 14 residues. Germline CDR1 is LNHDA and CDR2 is SQIVND (reference sequence). The DNA for the CDR3 is TGTGCCAGTAGTCCGGACAGGAGTCTCTACGAGCAGTACTTC. It is translated as CASSPDRSLYEQYF.

The V gene is TRBV28, the J gene TRBJ1-2; no clear D. The CDR3 totals 14 residues. Trimming shortened V by 7 bases and J by 4 bases, and 16 bases separated the two germline ends. Germline V gene lookup returns CDR1 MDHEN and CDR2 SYDVKM. The CDR3 is CASIPAGRGYGYTF. DNA of the CDR3: TGTGCCAGCATCCCAGCCGGACGGGGCTATGGCTACACCTTC.

This clone has a handful of counts. Other DNA sequences in the sample encode the same CDR3. The V and J genes are TRBV9 and TRBJ1-1, with no clear D. The V gene lost 4 bases and the J gene lost 1 base, with 8 bases spanning the gap. This CDR3 is built from 13 residues. CDR1 SGDLS and CDR2 YYNGEE come from the germline V gene. CDR3 in DNA: TGTGCCAGCAGCCCCAGGCGGAACACTGAAGCTTTCTTT. It encodes CASSPRRNTEAFF.

V is TRBV7-9 and J is TRBJ2-1; tentatively, D is TRBD1 (5 bases). Germline-derived CDR1 and CDR2 are SEHNR and FQNEAQ (reference sequence). Trimming removed 5 bases from V and 8 bases from J, with 10 bases in between. The CDR3 runs 12 residues. The CDR3 loop reads CASSPDRYEQFF. DNA of the CDR3: TGTGCCAGCAGCCCCGACAGATATGAGCAGTTCTTC.

The chain employs TRBV6-5 and TRBJ2-1, with 8 bases that match TRBD1. This CDR3 has 16 residues. V lost 0 bases, J lost 6 bases, and 7 bases stayed unmatched. Germline values: CDR1 MNHEY, CDR2 SVGAGI. The CDR3 sequence is CASSYSRDRLVNEQFF. The CDR3 DNA reads TGTGCCAGCAGTTACTCGAGGGACAGGTTGGTCAATGAGCAGTTCTTC.

V gene TRBV10-3 combines with J gene TRBJ1-1, with D perhaps matching TRBD1 (6 bases). Deletions cut 2 bases from V and 4 bases from J, with 11 bases between. The CDR3 contains 14 residues. Germline-derived CDR1 and CDR2 are ENHRY and SYGVKD. CDR3 in amino acids: CAISEITGTTEAFF. In DNA form, the CDR3 reads TGTGCCATCAGTGAGATCACAGGGACCACTGAAGCTTTCTTT.

The gene calls are TRBV5-4 and TRBJ2-3; 10 nucleotides agree with TRBD1. The CDR3 consists of 16 residues. The ends lost 0 bases at V and 4 bases at J; junction bases unmatched: 5. Per the germline V gene, CDR1 is SGHNT and CDR2 is YYREEE (reference sequence). In DNA form, the CDR3 reads TGTGCCAGCAGCTTGGGGTGGGACAGGGGCTCAGATACGCAGTATTTT. It encodes CASSLGWDRGSDTQYF.

The chain joins TRBV19 to TRBJ1-2; 7 positions agree with TRBD1. The CDR3 is 18 residues long. Germline V gene lookup returns CDR1 LNHDA and CDR2 SQIVND (reference sequence). After removal of 7 bases from V and 2 bases from J, the junction contained 19 bases not matched to a gene. For the CDR3, the DNA is TGTGCCAGTACTAGGGGGCAGATCGGACAGATCTCCAACTATGGCTACACCTTC. This encodes CASTRGQIGQISNYGYTF.

This clone was observed a handful of times. The J gene is TRBJ1-1, the V gene TRBV30; D gene unclear. V lost 4 bases and J 0 bases, leaving 6 bases between the germline ends. This CDR3 spans 12 amino acids. Germline CDR1 reads GTSNPN; CDR2 reads SVGIG (reference sequence). The CDR3 is CAWTRLNTEAFF. The CDR3 nucleotides are TGTGCCTGGACCAGATTGAACACTGAAGCTTTCTTT. Based on the CDR3 plus reference TRBV30 and TRBJ1-1, the full variable domain is SQTIHQWPATLVQPVGSPLSLECTVEGTSNPNLYWYRQAAGRGLQLLFYSVGIGQISSEVPQNLSASRPQDRQFILSSKKLLLSDSGFYLCAWTRLNTEAFFGQGTRLTVV.

A single count supports this clone. The chain combines TRBV6-5 with TRBJ2-7; unclear D gene. The V and J ends lost 6 bases and 6 bases respectively, with 15 bases between them. Germline values: CDR1 MNHEY, CDR2 SVGAGI. The CDR3 is made up of 13 amino acids. The CDR3: CASRFTLKSEQYF. The CDR3 bases are TGTGCCAGCAGGTTTACGTTAAAGAGCGAGCAGTACTTC.

This chain joins TRBV6-6 and TRBJ2-7; possibly TRBD1 for D (6 bases). Looked up from germline, CDR1 is MNHNY and CDR2 is SVGAGI (reference sequence). CDR3 length: 13 amino acids. V lost 8 bases to trimming and J lost 2 bases, with 13 bases between them. In DNA form, the CDR3 reads TGTGCCAGCTCACCCGGGACAACCTACGAGCAGTACTTC. It yields the protein CASSPGTTYEQYF.